This T cell receptor (beta chain) was captured by sequencing in a study of blood T cell repertoires in COVID-19. Study details: Collection of acute and convalescent COVID-19 samples took place in the United States, Italy and Spain. Nucleic acid was either cDNA or gDNA, and it came from T cells, B-cell-depleted T cells, or PBMCs.

As handled by the study authors: Researchers report that nucleated cell counts were estimated from reference gene primer amplification. Here immunoSEQ multiplex PCR was the method, and the copy in TCRdb shows in-frame clones only, minus some. D and trimming were read from the DNA, whereas the V and J calls and clone size are those reported in that table. The sample has almost 55,000 clones; approximately 82% are singletons. The V and J ends lost 0 bases and 0 bases respectively, with 12 bases between them. The CDR3 has 17 residues. Germline V gene sequence: CDR1 MNHNS, CDR2 SASEGT. The rearrangement joins TRBV6-1 to TRBJ2-1, with D tentatively TRBD1 (6 bases). The source material was peripheral blood. The sequence was obtained from a human donor in a cohort sampled during active COVID-19. The CDR3 loop is CASSEAGGWSSYNEQFF. DNA for the CDR3: TGTGCCAGCAGTGAAGCTGGGGGCTGGAGCTCCTACAATGAGCAGTTCTTC.